This T cell receptor beta chain was recovered during a study of blood T cell repertoires in COVID-19. Study details: The cDNA or gDNA used as material had been derived from T cells, B-cell-depleted T cells, or PBMCs.

V lost 7 bases to trimming and J lost 7 bases, with 10 bases between them. The CDR3 length is 11 residues. Per the germline V gene, CDR1 is LNHDA and CDR2 is SQIVND (reference sequence). Under the authors' procedure: Reference gene primer amplification in the assay estimated nucleated cell counts. Measured with immunoSEQ multiplex PCR; TCRdb has only the in-frame clones, and not every one. V and J calls and clone size are given by that table; D and trimming were obtained from the DNA. The sample includes under 95,000 clones, roughly 92% of them seen just once. The sample was peripheral blood. The genes are TRBV19 and TRBJ2-5, with D perhaps TRBD2 (6 bases). The TCR originated in a man aged 45-60 years with COVID-19, enrolled during active disease. The CDR3 coding sequence is TGTGCCAGTAAGGAGGGGACGACCCAGTACTTC. Its translation is CASKEGTTQYF.